These 16 T cell receptor beta chains were all obtained from the same sample, sequenced in a study of blood T cell repertoires in COVID-19 (dated by TCRdb to 2018 to 2020). Library preparation was by the immunoSEQ multiplex PCR assay. In TCRdb, the immuneACCESS table is reduced to in-frame sequences with V and J assigned. These tables do not hold every clone; where another copy was compared, an unresolved V gene accounts for under half, and the others remain unexplained. This sample lists roughly 76,000 clones; over 75% were detected once. Of the sample, around 30% falls within the top ten clones. Sequencing input: peripheral blood. Receptors originate from a woman of 80 years or more with active or convalescent COVID-19.

V gene TRBV7-2 combines with J gene TRBJ2-7, with 8 bases aligning to TRBD2. Losses at the gene ends were 3 bases for V and 6 bases for J; bases not matched to a gene: 7. This CDR3 comprises 14 residues. Germline CDR1 SGHTA, CDR2 FQGNSA. CDR3 DNA sequence: TGTGCCAGCAGCTTTAACGGGGGGGCCCCCGAGCAGTACTTC. The encoded protein is CASSFNGGAPEQYF.

The chain couples TRBV3-1 (or the pseudogene TRBV3-2) to TRBJ1-6; D is possibly TRBD1 (5 bases). V lost 3 bases and J lost 7, with 10 bases in between. The CDR3 consists of 14 residues. CDR1 LGHDT and CDR2 YNNKEL come from the germline V gene (reference sequence). CDR3 residues: CASSQTVHNSPLHF. CDR3 in DNA: TGTGCCAGCAGCCAGACAGTGCACAATTCACCCCTCCACTTT.

In nucleotides, the CDR3 is TGCAGTGCTAGAGGCAGAGATACGCAGTATTTT. This codes for CSARGRDTQYF. V gene TRBV20-1 combines with J gene TRBJ2-3; D uncertain. The V end lost 1 base, the J end lost 5 bases, and 4 bases lay between the germline ends. The germline V gene encodes CDR1 DFQATT and CDR2 SNEGSKA (reference sequence). The CDR3 is made up of 11 amino acids.

This chain links TRBV7-2 with TRBJ1-6, with TRBD1 identical over 8 bases. V trimming: 6 bases; J trimming: 7 bases; junction bases outside the gene matches: 5. Germline-derived CDR1 and CDR2 are SGHTA and FQGNSA. This CDR3 region has 14 residues. The CDR3 coding sequence is TGTGCCAGCAGGATAAGACAGGGGAATTCACCCCTCCACTTT. Encoded protein: CASRIRQGNSPLHF. Drawing the rest from reference TRBV7-2 and TRBJ1-6, the complete variable domain is GAGVSQSPSNKVTEKGKDVELRCDPISGHTALYWYRQSLGQGLEFLIYFQGNSAPDKSGLPSDRFSAERTGGSVSTLTIQRTQQEDSAVYLCASRIRQGNSPLHFGNGTRLTVT.

This clone is a singleton in its sample. The V gene is TRBV18, the J gene TRBJ1-1, with TRBD1 matching over 9 bases. V trimming: 4 bases; J trimming: 1 base; junction bases outside the gene matches: 1. This CDR3 spans 14 amino acids. Germline CDR1 and CDR2: KGHSH and LQKENI. The CDR3 coding sequence is TGTGCCAGCTCACTGGGACAGGGGAACACTGAAGCTTTCTTT. Its translation: CASSLGQGNTEAFF.

The chain couples TRBV4-1 to TRBJ1-5; the D gene is possibly TRBD1 (5 bases). Per germline, CDR1 MGHRA and CDR2 YSYEKL. Trimming cost V 1 base and J 3 bases, with 7 bases left between them. The CDR3 length is 14 residues. This chain's CDR3 is CASSQGQYNQPQHF. The CDR3 DNA follows: TGCGCCAGCAGCCAAGGACAGTACAATCAGCCCCAGCATTTT.

This rearrangement joins TRBV9 to TRBJ2-2, with unresolved D. Germline CDR1 is SGDLS and CDR2 is YYNGEE. The ends were cut back, 1 base at V and 5 bases at J, with 6 bases in the middle. The CDR3 has 13 residues. CDR3 coding DNA: TGTGCCAGCAGCGTATTATTAACCGGGGAGCTGTTTTTT. Translating it yields CASSVLLTGELFF.

The rearrangement joins TRBV7-9 to TRBJ2-1; 10 bases align to TRBD2. V dropped 7 bases and J dropped 8; count of bases not matched to a gene: 11. The CDR3 totals 15 residues. CDR1 and CDR2 (germline): SEHNR, FQNEAQ (reference sequence). CDR3 sequence: CASTYGASGGHEQFF. The CDR3 DNA follows: TGTGCCAGCACCTATGGGGCTAGCGGGGGCCATGAGCAGTTCTTC.

The chain has TRBV5-1 and TRBJ2-7; 8 bases are shared with TRBD1. From germline, CDR1 is SGHRS and CDR2 YFSETQ. This CDR3 has 14 amino acids. Germline trimming cut 4 bases from V and 6 bases from J; bases unmatched to any gene: 9. The CDR3 region is CASSILTGEGEQYF. The CDR3 nucleotides are TGCGCCAGCAGCATCCTGACAGGGGAAGGCGAGCAGTACTTC.

V gene TRBV30 combines with J gene TRBJ2-7; the match to TRBD2 covers 7 bases. This CDR3 spans 15 amino acids. Losses at the gene ends were 2 bases for V and 4 bases for J; bases not matched to a gene: 11. Germline assignment: CDR1 GTSNPN and CDR2 SVGIG (reference sequence). This CDR3 is CAWSPPAGPFYEQYF. The CDR3 nucleotides read TGTGCCTGGAGTCCACCAGCGGGGCCCTTTTACGAGCAGTACTTC.

Notes on this clone: Distinct nucleotide sequences in the sample also encode this CDR3. This rearrangement joins TRBV7-2 to TRBJ2-1; possibly TRBD2 for D (7 bases). Germline V CDR1 and CDR2: SGHTA, FQGNSA. The CDR3 has 15 residues. V lost 0 bases and J 2 bases, leaving 8 bases between the germline ends. CDR3 DNA: TGTGCCAGCAGCTTAGCGGGGGGGCCCTACAATGAGCAGTTCTTC. Encoded protein: CASSLAGGPYNEQFF.

The chain couples TRBV6-5 to TRBJ1-1, with D perhaps matching TRBD1 (5 bases). V shed 6 bases and J shed 0 bases, with 11 bases lying between them. The CDR3 contains 14 residues. Germline-derived CDR1 and CDR2 are MNHEY and SVGAGI. This chain's CDR3 is CASRGVSMNTEAFF. The CDR3 region has the DNA TGTGCCAGCAGAGGGGTTTCCATGAACACTGAAGCTTTCTTT.

In its sample, this clone was seen a few times. The chain has TRBV5-1 and TRBJ2-5; TRBD2 aligns across 13 bases. The CDR3 spans 16 residues. CDR1 is SGHRS, CDR2 YFSETQ, per germline. V shed 4 bases, J shed 5 bases, and the junction held 8 bases outside the gene matches. CDR3 nucleotides: TGCGCCAGCAGCACGGGACTAGCGGGGAGGGAGGAGACCCAGTACTTC. It codes for CASSTGLAGREETQYF.

This chain joins TRBV7-6 and TRBJ1-3; the match to TRBD1 covers 8 bases. Trimming cost V 5 bases and J 2 bases; bases outside gene matches: 8. CDR3 length: 16 residues. Germline loops: CDR1 SGHVS, CDR2 FNYEAQ. The CDR3 region is CASSRGQGNTGNTIYF. For the CDR3, the DNA is TGTGCCAGCAGCCGAGGACAGGGTAATACTGGAAACACCATATATTTT.

This clone was recorded once. The chain joins TRBV5-8 to TRBJ2-7, with a weak D call TRBD1 (6 bases). CDR3 size: 13 residues. Germline V gene sequence: CDR1 SGHTS, CDR2 YDEGEE. The ends were cut back, 6 bases at V and 3 bases at J, with 13 bases in the middle. In nucleotides, the CDR3 is TGTGCCAGCAACAGGGCTACATACTACGAGCAGTACTTC. Translation: CASNRATYYEQYF. The full variable domain, with the rest looked up from reference TRBV5-8 and TRBJ2-7, is EAGVTQSPTHLIKTRGQQATLRCSPISGHTSVYWYQQALGLGLQFLLWYDEGEERNRGNFPPRFSGRQFPNYSSELNVNALELEDSALYLCASNRATYYEQYFGPGTRLTVT.

The CDR3 sequence: CASSFQDQETQYF. The CDR3 coding sequence is TGTGCCAGCAGCTTCCAGGACCAAGAGACCCAGTACTTC. The chain couples TRBV11-3 to TRBJ2-5; unclear D gene. The V and J ends lost 3 bases and 0 bases respectively, with 5 bases between them. The CDR3 sequence is 13 residues long. Germline-derived CDR1 and CDR2 are SGHNT and YENEEA. Based on the CDR3 plus reference TRBV11-3 and TRBJ2-5, the full variable domain is EAGVVQSPRYKIIEKKQPVAFWCNPISGHNTLYWYLQNLGQGPELLIRYENEEAVDDSQLPKDRFSAERLKGVDSTLKIQPAELGDSAVYLCASSFQDQETQYFGPGTRLLVL.